The 30 T cell receptor beta chains presented below share a single source sample, sequenced in a study of Graves' ophthalmopathy and Graves' hyperthyroidism. Amplification targeted the TCR beta CDR3 regions, with RNA transcripts as the source material. HTBI primers primed a first-round RT-PCR, and a second-round multiplex PCR followed. MiXCR, run by TCRdb on the multiplex PCR reads, gives a single entry per CDR3 protein. The table records 660,000 or so distinct CDR3 sequences, approximately 39% of them present only once. The material sequenced was peripheral blood. Every receptor here comes from an adult man with Graves' ophthalmopathy.

This clonotype was seen at least ten times. The CDR3 protein is CASSLAGGTRYEQYF. CDR3 DNA sequence: TGTGCCAGCAGCTTAGCGGGGGGGACGAGATACGAGCAGTACTTC. The V gene is TRBV7-8, the J gene TRBJ2-7; 7 positions agree with TRBD2. V dropped 0 bases and J dropped 4; count of bases not matched to a gene: 6. Germline V gene data show CDR1 as SGHVS and CDR2 as FQNEAQ. The CDR3 has 15 amino acids.

The rearrangement uses TRBV10-3 and TRBJ2-7; perhaps TRBD2 as D (5 bases). The V and J ends lost 4 bases and 3 bases respectively, with 16 bases between them. Per germline, CDR1 ENHRY and CDR2 SYGVKD. The CDR3 has 15 residues. In DNA form, the CDR3 reads TGTGCCATCAGTGCTCGGTCCCCCCGGGGCTACGAGCAGTACTTC. This gives the protein CAISARSPRGYEQYF.

This clonotype was counted many times. The chain joins TRBV12-3 or TRBV12-4 to TRBJ1-2, with 9 positions matching TRBD1. The J segment lost 6 bases and the V segment lost 2 bases, leaving 4 bases of the junction unmatched. The CDR3 sequence is 14 residues long. The CDR3 loop is CASSLRGQGHGYTF. The CDR3 nucleotides are TGTGCCAGCAGTTTACGGGGACAGGGACATGGCTACACCTTC.

A few counts support this clonotype. The chain joins TRBV19 to TRBJ1-6, with no clear D. Per germline, CDR1 LNHDA and CDR2 SQIVND (reference sequence). The CDR3 runs to 14 residues. Trimming took 3 bases from V and 4 from J, leaving 7 bases between them. CDR3 coding DNA: TGTGCCAGTAGTATCAACTTTTATAATTCACCCCTCCACTTT. Encoded protein: CASSINFYNSPLHF.

The chain combines TRBV15 with TRBJ1-2; D is undetermined. Trimming cost V 2 bases and J 2 bases, with 6 bases left between them. This CDR3 comprises 13 residues. Germline V CDR1 and CDR2: LNHNV, YYDKDF (reference sequence). The CDR3 loop reads CATSRTMNYGYTF. CDR3 coding DNA: TGTGCCACCAGCAGAACCATGAACTATGGCTACACCTTC.

The V gene is TRBV5-1, the J gene TRBJ2-7; TRBD1 agrees at 7 bases. This CDR3 spans 17 amino acids. Germline assignment: CDR1 SGHRS and CDR2 YFSETQ. V shed 4 bases and J 0 bases; nucleotides not matched to a gene: 13. CDR3 nucleotides: TGCGCCAGCAGCCAAGATCGGGGAGACAGGGACTCCTACGAGCAGTACTTC. Translated: CASSQDRGDRDSYEQYF.

The chain joins TRBV5-1 to TRBJ2-7; D is perhaps TRBD2 (7 bases). Germline V gene data show CDR1 as SGHRS and CDR2 as YFSETQ. The CDR3 extends over 13 amino acids. The V end lost 10 bases, the J end lost 3 bases, and 17 bases lay between the germline ends. The CDR3 DNA follows: TGCGCCCAACGGGGGGCCTCTCACTACGAGCAGTACTTC. This gives the protein CAQRGASHYEQYF.

This clonotype was recorded at least ten times. The V call is TRBV2, the J call TRBJ1-1; 7 bases are a match to TRBD1. Germline V gene data show CDR1 as SNHLY and CDR2 as FYNNEI. Trimming took 2 bases from V and 5 from J; bases not matched to a gene: 5. The CDR3 has 14 residues. CDR3 bases: TGTGCCAGCAGTGAACGCAGGGGGGGAACTGAAGCTTTCTTT. Translated, it gives CASSERRGGTEAFF.

This clonotype was counted ten times or more. The chain has TRBV7-8 and TRBJ2-2; 8 nucleotides agree with TRBD1. This CDR3 comprises 14 residues. Trimming at V came to 7 bases and at J to 5 bases, leaving 6 bases not matched to a gene. Germline lookup yields CDR1 SGHVS and CDR2 FQNEAQ. The CDR3 region has the DNA TGTGCCAGCACCGGACAGGGTGGGACCGGGGAGCTGTTTTTT. This encodes CASTGQGGTGELFF.

V and J are TRBV2 and TRBJ1-2; 7 nucleotides match TRBD1. Looked up from germline, CDR1 is SNHLY and CDR2 is FYNNEI. The CDR3 has 14 amino acids. J gave up 6 bases and V 6 bases, and 10 bases lay outside the gene matches. The CDR3 coding sequence is TGTGCCAGCAGCTCACGACAGGGTACGGATGGCTACACCTTC. Amino acid sequence: CASSSRQGTDGYTF.

There are a few counts of this clonotype. V is TRBV27 and J is TRBJ1-1, with 9 bases identical to TRBD1. The germline CDR1 and CDR2 sequences are MNHEY and SMNVEV (reference sequence). Trimming took 3 bases from V and 6 from J; bases not matched to a gene: 5. The CDR3 spans 14 residues. The CDR3 nucleotides read TGTGCCAGCAGTTTCGGGACAGGGAGGGCTGAAGCTTTCTTT. Residues: CASSFGTGRAEAFF.

This clonotype was seen at least ten times. The V and J genes are TRBV2 and TRBJ2-7, with D unresolved. Germline lookup yields CDR1 SNHLY and CDR2 FYNNEI. The CDR3 extends over 13 amino acids. V lost 6 bases, J lost 0 bases, and 9 bases lay in between. The DNA of the CDR3 is TGTGCCAGCAGGCAGACACCCTCCTACGAGCAGTACTTC. Protein: CASRQTPSYEQYF.

This clonotype has ten or more counts. The chain employs TRBV9 and TRBJ1-2; 9 bases line up with TRBD1. This CDR3 has 16 residues. Trimming took 4 bases from V and 8 from J; bases not matched to a gene: 15. CDR1 is SGDLS, CDR2 YYNGEE, per germline. The CDR3 protein is CASSFRPGTGPGGYTF. DNA of the CDR3: TGTGCCAGCAGCTTCCGTCCCGGGACAGGGCCAGGGGGCTACACCTTC.

This chain uses TRBV29-1 with TRBJ1-2; no clear D gene. From germline, CDR1 is SQVTM and CDR2 ANQGSEA. Trimming left V 6 bases short and J 14 bases short, with 22 bases between. The CDR3 is 12 residues long. Here the CDR3 reads CSVRGSGSTGTF. CDR3 in DNA: TGCAGCGTCCGAGGTAGCGGGAGCACGGGTACCTTC.

The CDR3 coding sequence is TGTGCTAGTGCCCAAACTAGCGGGAGTAGCGAGACCCAGTACTTC. Amino acids: CASAQTSGSSETQYF. The genes are TRBV12-3 or TRBV12-4 and TRBJ2-5, with 11 positions matching TRBD2. The CDR3 has 15 residues.

To note about this clonotype: The conserved final phenylalanine or tryptophan is absent from the CDR3, which likely points to a read error. CDR3 sequence reads: CSVTGQGGQLQHL. CDR3 nucleotide sequence: TGCAGCGTTACCGGACAGGGCGGACAGCTCCAGCATCTT. The rearrangement joins TRBV29-1 to TRBJ1-5; 8 bases agree with TRBD1. The CDR3 has 13 amino acids. Per germline, CDR1 SQVTM and CDR2 ANQGSEA.

This clonotype was found many times. The V and J genes are TRBV2 and TRBJ1-5, with D uncertain. The germline gives CDR1 SNHLY, CDR2 FYNNEI. The germline V and J ends were trimmed by 4 bases and 7 bases, with 14 bases remaining between them. This CDR3 spans 14 amino acids. In DNA, the CDR3 is TGTGCCAGCAGTGTGCGGGCCTCCAGCCAGCCCCAGCATTTT. The encoded protein is CASSVRASSQPQHF.

This chain uses TRBV19 with TRBJ2-3, with 9 bases that match TRBD2. CDR1 and CDR2 (germline): LNHDA, SQIVND (reference sequence). The CDR3 contains 15 residues. V dropped 4 bases and J dropped 4; count of bases not matched to a gene: 6. CDR3 DNA sequence: TGTGCCAGTAGTAACGGCGGGAGGGTAGCAGATACGCAGTATTTT. Protein: CASSNGGRVADTQYF.

The gene calls are TRBV30 and TRBJ1-1; D gene uncertain. Trimming took 2 bases from V and 1 from J, leaving 8 bases between them. This CDR3 region has 13 residues. CDR1 and CDR2 (germline): GTSNPN, SVGIG (reference sequence). The CDR3 sequence is CAWSQLGNTEAFF. CDR3 nucleotide sequence: TGTGCCTGGAGTCAATTAGGGAACACTGAAGCTTTCTTT.

This clonotype occurred many times. The V gene is TRBV20-1, the J gene TRBJ1-2, with D possibly TRBD1 on 5 matching bases. Trimming pared 4 bases from V and 3 bases from J, leaving 12 bases between. The CDR3 is 13 residues long. CDR1 is DFQATT, CDR2 SNEGSKA, per germline (reference sequence). Here the CDR3 DNA reads TGCAGTGCTAACCTCCAGGGTGACTATGGCTACACCTTC. This codes for CSANLQGDYGYTF.

The J gene is TRBJ1-2, the V gene TRBV10-3; 9 bases are shared with TRBD1. Per the germline V gene, CDR1 is ENHRY and CDR2 is SYGVKD. The CDR3 has 16 amino acids. Losses at the gene ends were 3 bases for V and 0 bases for J; bases not matched to a gene: 5. The CDR3 DNA reads TGTGCCATCAGTGACCCGGGACAGGGAGCTAACTATGGCTACACCTTC. This sequence encodes CAISDPGQGANYGYTF.

This clonotype is a singleton in its sample. The CDR3 protein is CASSNSSTWELFF. The CDR3 nucleotides read TGCGCCAGCAGCAACAGCTCTACCTGGGAGCTGTTTTTT. V gene TRBV10-2 combines with J gene TRBJ2-2; D unclear. Germline CDR1 is WSHSY and CDR2 is SAAADI. The CDR3 sequence is 13 residues long. V shed 6 bases and J shed 9 bases, with 14 bases lying between them.

Points on this clonotype: This may arise from a read error, as a much more abundant clone is one base away. The chain joins TRBV10-3 to TRBJ1-5; 8 bases line up with TRBD1. CDR3 length: 13 residues. V lost 6 bases and J lost 2; bases outside the gene matches: 0. Germline V gene lookup returns CDR1 ENHRY and CDR2 SYGVKD. CDR3 protein: CAIRTGGNQPQHF. The CDR3 bases are TGTGCCATCAGGACAGGGGGCAATCAGCCCCAGCATTTT.

This clonotype was seen more than once but under ten times. V usage is TRBV19 and J usage is TRBJ1-4; possible D gene TRBD1, 6 bases. V was cut by 2 bases and J by 6 bases, with 10 bases left in between. The CDR3 sequence is 14 residues long. The germline gives CDR1 LNHDA, CDR2 SQIVND (reference sequence). As DNA, the CDR3 is TGTGCCAGTAGTATAATGGGGGCGGATGAAAAACTGTTTTTT. This gives the protein CASSIMGADEKLFF.

This clonotype was seen many times. CDR3 amino acids: CASSGTGQTQYF. CDR3 in DNA: TGTGCCAGCAGCGGGACAGGGCAAACCCAGTACTTC. The chain carries TRBV12-3 or TRBV12-4 and TRBJ2-5; 9 bases map to TRBD1. J gave up 8 bases and V 6 bases, and 4 bases lay outside the gene matches. The CDR3 is 12 amino acids.

This clonotype has ten or more counts. The chain uses TRBV7-9 and TRBJ1-4, with a weak D call TRBD1 (6 bases). Per germline, CDR1 SEHNR and CDR2 FQNEAQ (reference sequence). The CDR3 consists of 15 residues. Trimming took 5 bases from V and 6 from J, leaving 16 bases between them. The CDR3 DNA sequence: TGTGCCAGCAGCAGCATACAGGGATCCGATGAAAAACTGTTTTTT. Encoded protein: CASSSIQGSDEKLFF.

The sample holds many counts of this clonotype. The genes are TRBV9 and TRBJ2-7; maybe TRBD2 (5 bases). The germline V and J ends were trimmed by 0 bases and 0 bases, with 10 bases remaining between them. Germline CDR1 reads SGDLS; CDR2 reads YYNGEE. The CDR3 extends over 15 amino acids. DNA for the CDR3: TGTGCCAGCAGCGTAGGTTCTAGCAGCTCCTACGAGCAGTACTTC. Amino acids: CASSVGSSSSYEQYF.

This clonotype was counted only a few times. The V gene is TRBV7-8, the J gene TRBJ2-7; TRBD2 aligns across 8 bases. The CDR3 runs to 16 residues. Germline CDR1 reads SGHVS; CDR2 reads FQNEAQ. V dropped 5 bases and J dropped 2; count of bases not matched to a gene: 11. The CDR3 DNA reads TGTGCCAGCAGCCAAGAGATTCAGCGGGGGACCTACGAGCAGTACTTC. As protein: CASSQEIQRGTYEQYF.

The V call is TRBV2, the J call TRBJ2-7, with a possible D match to TRBD1 (7 bases). Germline CDR1 and CDR2: SNHLY and FYNNEI. Trimming took 4 bases from V and 3 from J, leaving 13 bases between them. This CDR3 comprises 14 residues. The CDR3 DNA sequence: TGTGCCAGCAGTGGGGCAGGGGGGATCTACGAGCAGTACTTC. This encodes CASSGAGGIYEQYF.

This rearrangement joins TRBV2 to TRBJ1-5, with no clear D. Germline V CDR1 and CDR2: SNHLY, FYNNEI. CDR3 length: 14 amino acids. V was cut by 4 bases and J by 11 bases, with 18 bases left in between. The CDR3 DNA reads TGTGCCAGCAGTGGGACTAGCGGGATTGAGACCCAGCATTTT. Translated, it gives CASSGTSGIETQHF.